The next 16 T cell receptor beta chains were all read from a single sample in a study of cytomegalovirus exposure and HLA in healthy donors. PCR used 60 Vbeta primers and 13 Jbeta primers. Assay used: immunoSEQ multiplex PCR; TCRdb lists only in-frame clones, some missing. The data contain some 160,000 clones, roughly four fifths of them seen just once; the ten biggest clones take up 7.5% to 9%. Specimen: PBMCs. These receptors were obtained from a male donor in good health and CMV-seropositive.

The V call is TRBV7-7, the J call TRBJ2-5, with D maybe TRBD2 (6 bases). Germline V gene lookup returns CDR1 SSHAT and CDR2 FNYEAQ (reference sequence). CDR3 size: 16 residues. V was cut by 5 bases and J by 5 bases, with 21 bases left in between. This chain's CDR3 is CASSPLWQGGIETQYF. In DNA, the CDR3 is TGTGCCAGCAGCCCCTTGTGGCAGGGAGGTATTGAGACCCAGTACTTC.

The chain joins TRBV7-9 to TRBJ2-5; 9 bases are a match to TRBD1. CDR1 is SEHNR and CDR2 is FQNEAQ in the germline V gene (reference sequence). CDR3 size: 15 residues. Trimming cost V 5 bases and J 4 bases; bases outside gene matches: 8. CDR3 in DNA: TGTGCCAGCAGCATAGGACAGGGGTTTACAGAGACCCAGTACTTC. Its translation: CASSIGQGFTETQYF.

The rearrangement links TRBV5-4 to TRBJ2-3; D unresolved. The CDR3 consists of 13 residues. CDR1 and CDR2 from the germline V gene are SGHNT and YYREEE (reference sequence). Trimming removed 0 bases from V and 4 bases from J, with 6 bases in between. CDR3 DNA: TGTGCCAGCAGCTTGGTGGCCTCAGATACGCAGTATTTT. Protein sequence: CASSLVASDTQYF.

The chain is built from TRBV6-5 and TRBJ2-1; the D gene is possibly TRBD2 (5 bases). The CDR3 is 16 amino acids. The germline CDR1 and CDR2 sequences are MNHEY and SVGAGI. V was trimmed by 4 bases and J by 3 bases, leaving 16 bases between them. The CDR3 region is CASSSGVSFGYNEQFF. The CDR3 coding sequence is TGTGCCAGCAGTTCCGGGGTCTCCTTCGGCTACAATGAGCAGTTCTTC.

The chain uses TRBV7-7 and TRBJ2-2; TRBD1 matches 8 bases. The ends lost 4 bases at V and 2 bases at J; junction bases unmatched: 3. The CDR3 extends over 15 amino acids. Germline V gene sequence: CDR1 SSHAT, CDR2 FNYEAQ (reference sequence). As DNA, the CDR3 is TGTGCCAGCAGCTCTGACAGGGGAAACACCGGGGAGCTGTTTTTT. It translates to CASSSDRGNTGELFF.

This rearrangement joins TRBV4-2 to TRBJ2-3; 7 bases match TRBD2. The CDR3 is 15 residues long. CDR1 LGHNA and CDR2 YNFKEQ come from the germline V gene. Trimming removed 3 bases from V and 0 bases from J; junction bases left unmatched: 3. CDR3: CASSQGGTSTDTQYF. DNA for the CDR3: TGTGCCAGCAGCCAGGGGGGGACTAGCACAGATACGCAGTATTTT.

This chain uses TRBV30 with TRBJ2-2; possibly TRBD2 for D (6 bases). Germline CDR1 is GTSNPN and CDR2 is SVGIG (reference sequence). The CDR3 is made up of 15 amino acids. Trimming left V 2 bases short and J 7 bases short, with 17 bases between. CDR3 nucleotides: TGTGCCTGGAGTTCCGGGACTCCTCTTCGCGGGGAGCTGTTTTTT. Its protein is CAWSSGTPLRGELFF. Drawing the rest from reference TRBV30 and TRBJ2-2, the complete variable domain is SQTIHQWPATLVQPVGSPLSLECTVEGTSNPNLYWYRQAAGRGLQLLFYSVGIGQISSEVPQNLSASRPQDRQFILSSKKLLLSDSGFYLCAWSSGTPLRGELFFGEGSRLTVL.

This clone was found a few times. The J gene is TRBJ1-2, the V gene TRBV28; D may be TRBD1 (5 bases). The germline V gene has CDR1 MDHEN and CDR2 SYDVKM. The length of the CDR3 is 14 residues. Trimming pared 2 bases from V and 4 bases from J, leaving 11 bases between. The chain's CDR3 is CASSLRQGRYGYTF. The CDR3 coding sequence is TGTGCCAGCAGTTTAAGGCAGGGCCGCTATGGCTACACCTTC.

The chain couples TRBV7-9 to TRBJ2-1; possibly TRBD1 for D (5 bases). CDR3 length: 13 residues. The V end lost 3 bases, the J end lost 9 bases, and 12 bases lay between the germline ends. The germline gives CDR1 SEHNR, CDR2 FQNEAQ (reference sequence). DNA of the CDR3: TGTGCCAGCAGCTTGCAGGGTCCAGCTGAGCAGTTCTTC. Its protein product is CASSLQGPAEQFF.

This clone was observed a handful of times. The CDR3 DNA follows: TGTGCCAGCAGCAAGGGACAGGGGGCTAATGAAAAACTGTTTTTT. Translation gives CASSKGQGANEKLFF. The genes are TRBV5-4 and TRBJ1-4; 11 bases line up with TRBD1. V trimming: 4 bases; J trimming: 3 bases; junction bases outside the gene matches: 2. The length of the CDR3 is 15 residues. CDR1 is SGHNT, CDR2 YYREEE, per germline (reference sequence).

The V call is TRBV6-1, the J call TRBJ2-7; 11 nucleotides align to TRBD2. The V gene's germline CDR1 is MNHNS and CDR2 SASEGT. V trimming: 0 bases; J trimming: 3 bases; junction bases outside the gene matches: 4. The CDR3 has 16 residues. The CDR3 region has the DNA TGTGCCAGCAGTGAAGCTGGGCTAGCGGGAGGCTACGAGCAGTACTTC. Its translation is CASSEAGLAGGYEQYF.

The V and J genes are TRBV27 and TRBJ2-3, with TRBD2 as a possible D gene (6 bases). CDR1 MNHEY and CDR2 SMNVEV come from the germline V gene (reference sequence). Trimming stripped 5 bases from V and 4 bases from J, with 13 bases between. This CDR3 has 14 residues. The CDR3 DNA follows: TGTGCCAGCAGTCCGGTGACTAGGTCAGATACGCAGTATTTT. It codes for CASSPVTRSDTQYF.

The gene calls are TRBV5-1 and TRBJ1-1; D is undetermined. Germline loops: CDR1 SGHRS, CDR2 YFSETQ. The CDR3 loop spans 13 amino acids. Trimming took 0 bases from V and 0 from J, leaving 3 bases between them. CDR3 protein: CASSLAVNTEAFF. CDR3 DNA: TGCGCCAGCAGCTTGGCTGTGAACACTGAAGCTTTCTTT.

This clone was recorded once. The J gene is TRBJ1-1, the V gene TRBV18, with 8 positions matching TRBD1. V lost 5 bases, J lost 5 bases, and 10 bases stayed unmatched. Germline CDR1 is KGHSH and CDR2 is LQKENI. This CDR3 has 15 amino acids. CDR3 residues: CASSTGTGAGTEAFF. The DNA of the CDR3 is TGTGCCAGCTCAACCGGGACAGGAGCGGGAACTGAAGCTTTCTTT.

The chain employs TRBV2 and TRBJ1-2; maybe TRBD1 (5 bases). The germline gives CDR1 SNHLY, CDR2 FYNNEI. The CDR3 spans 13 residues. Trimming took off 7 bases at V and 5 bases at J, with 14 bases between the two ends. This chain's CDR3 is CASMQGAGYGYTF. The CDR3 bases are TGTGCCAGCATGCAGGGCGCGGGATATGGCTACACCTTC.

This chain links TRBV15 with TRBJ1-2, with 9 nucleotides matching TRBD1. The germline V gene has CDR1 LNHNV and CDR2 YYDKDF (reference sequence). This CDR3 has 13 residues. J was trimmed by 9 bases and V by 3 bases; bases with no gene match: 5. The CDR3 sequence is CATSSRQGDSYTF. The CDR3 coding sequence is TGTGCCACCAGCAGTAGACAGGGGGATAGCTACACCTTC.